This record looks at one T cell receptor (beta chain) sequence and its context. This sample is part of a study of blood T cell repertoires in COVID-19. Study overall: Some COVID-19 samples were acute and others convalescent; all came from the United States, Italy and Spain. PBMCs, B-cell-depleted T cells, or T cells provided the cDNA or gDNA that made up the material.

Per the authors' pipeline: Amplified reference gene primers provided the basis for estimating nucleated cell counts. Assay used: immunoSEQ multiplex PCR; TCRdb lists only in-frame clones, some missing. That table furnishes V, J and clone size, whereas the DNA furnished D and trimming. The sample consists of over 55,000 clones, around 82% of them appearing once. Germline V gives CDR1 LGHDT, CDR2 YNNKEL (reference sequence). Trimming left V 6 bases short and J 2 bases short, with 8 bases between. This CDR3 has 13 residues. V gene TRBV3-1 (or the pseudogene TRBV3-2) combines with J gene TRBJ1-3, with D perhaps matching TRBD1 (6 bases). This TCR was sampled from a man aged 45-65 years with active COVID-19. The source material was peripheral blood. The CDR3 spells CASSTGTGNTIYF. CDR3 nucleotides: TGTGCCAGCAGTACAGGGACTGGAAACACCATATATTTT.